This T cell receptor (beta chain) emerged from a study of cytomegalovirus exposure and HLA in healthy donors. The PCR ran on 60 Vbeta and 13 Jbeta primers. The authors' processing: Among the unique TCR beta chains that a later analysis counted, about 84 million in all, roughly 11 million were shared. Profiling relied on immunoSEQ multiplex PCR, and the TCRdb table lists in-frame clones only, not all of them. V and J calls and clone size follow that table, whereas D and trimming were derived from the DNA. The sample holds some 110,000 clones, approximately 73% seen once. With respect to this clone: Its specificity is unknown.

Germline lookup yields CDR1 SGHRS and CDR2 YFSETQ. Trimming took 2 bases from V and 5 from J, leaving 19 bases between them. The CDR3 spans 16 residues. Broader study findings: Earlier findings revealed that most TCR beta V segments proved productive either about 87% or about 30% of the time. Associated with cytomegalovirus, according to the listing, were some 180 TCR beta chains.

This TCR was recovered from a man between 60 and 75 years old in good health and CMV-seropositive. The V gene is TRBV5-1, the J gene TRBJ2-5, with D maybe TRBD1 (5 bases). The specimen sequenced was PBMCs. The CDR3 loop is CASSLRSRQGGETQYF. CDR3 nucleotide sequence: TGCGCCAGCAGCTTAAGGTCCCGCCAGGGTGGTGAGACCCAGTACTTC.